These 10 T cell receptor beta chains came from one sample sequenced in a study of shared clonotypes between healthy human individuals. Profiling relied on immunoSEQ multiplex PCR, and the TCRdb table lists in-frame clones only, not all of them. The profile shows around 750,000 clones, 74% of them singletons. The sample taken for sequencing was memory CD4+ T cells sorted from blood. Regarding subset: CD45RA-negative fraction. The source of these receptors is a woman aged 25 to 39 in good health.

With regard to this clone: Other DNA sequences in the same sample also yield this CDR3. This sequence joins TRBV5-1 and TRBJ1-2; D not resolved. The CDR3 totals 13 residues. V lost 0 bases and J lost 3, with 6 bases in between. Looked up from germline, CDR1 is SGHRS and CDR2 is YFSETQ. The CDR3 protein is CASSLVPDYGYTF. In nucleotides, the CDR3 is TGCGCCAGCAGCTTGGTACCGGACTATGGCTACACCTTC.

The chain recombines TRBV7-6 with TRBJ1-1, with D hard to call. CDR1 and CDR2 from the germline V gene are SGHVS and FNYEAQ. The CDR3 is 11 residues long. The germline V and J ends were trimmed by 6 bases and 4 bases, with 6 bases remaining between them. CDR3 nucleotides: TGTGCCAGCAGTTACGGCACTGAAGCTTTCTTT. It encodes CASSYGTEAFF.

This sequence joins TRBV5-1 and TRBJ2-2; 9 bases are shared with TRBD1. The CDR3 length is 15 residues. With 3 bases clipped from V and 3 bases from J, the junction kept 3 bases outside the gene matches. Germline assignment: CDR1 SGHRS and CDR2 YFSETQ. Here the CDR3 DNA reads TGCGCCAGCAGCTGGGACAGGGCAGACACCGGGGAGCTGTTTTTT. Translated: CASSWDRADTGELFF.

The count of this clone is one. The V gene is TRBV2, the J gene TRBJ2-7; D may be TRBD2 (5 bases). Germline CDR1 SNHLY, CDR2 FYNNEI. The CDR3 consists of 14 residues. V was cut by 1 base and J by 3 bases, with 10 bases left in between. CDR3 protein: CASSEGLANYEQYF. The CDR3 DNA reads TGTGCCAGCAGTGAAGGGCTAGCCAACTACGAGCAGTACTTC. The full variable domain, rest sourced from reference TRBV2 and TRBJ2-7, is EPEVTQTPSHQVTQMGQEVILRCVPISNHLYFYWYRQILGQKVEFLVSFYNNEISEKSEIFDDQFSVERPDGSNFTLKIRSTKLEDSAMYFCASSEGLANYEQYFGPGTRLTVT.

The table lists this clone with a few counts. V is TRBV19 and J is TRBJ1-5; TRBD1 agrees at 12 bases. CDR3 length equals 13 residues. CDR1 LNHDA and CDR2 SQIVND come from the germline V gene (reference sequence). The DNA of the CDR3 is TGTGCAAGTGGGACAGGGGGCCGTCAGCCCCAGCATTTT. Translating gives CASGTGGRQPQHF.

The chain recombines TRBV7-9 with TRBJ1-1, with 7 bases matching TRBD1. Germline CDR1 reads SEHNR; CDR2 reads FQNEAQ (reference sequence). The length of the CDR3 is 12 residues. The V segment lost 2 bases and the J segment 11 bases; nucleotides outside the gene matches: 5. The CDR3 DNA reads TGTGCCAGCAGCTTACCAGGGGGGGTGGCTTTCTTT. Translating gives CASSLPGGVAFF.

This chain's CDR3 is CASTVQGRSDEQFF. The CDR3 DNA sequence: TGTGCCAGCACCGTACAGGGGAGGTCCGATGAGCAGTTCTTC. V and J are TRBV27 and TRBJ2-1, with D tentatively TRBD1 (7 bases). CDR1 and CDR2 from the germline V gene are MNHEY and SMNVEV (reference sequence). The CDR3 contains 14 residues. V was trimmed by 7 bases and J by 8 bases, leaving 18 bases between them.

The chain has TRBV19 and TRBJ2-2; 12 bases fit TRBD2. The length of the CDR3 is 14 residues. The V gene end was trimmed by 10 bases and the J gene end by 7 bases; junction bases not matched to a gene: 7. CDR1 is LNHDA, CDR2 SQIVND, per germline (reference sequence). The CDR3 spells CATPSGRADGELFF. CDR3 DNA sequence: TGTGCCACCCCTAGCGGGAGGGCGGACGGGGAGCTGTTTTTT.

The CDR3 coding sequence is TGTGCCAGCAGGGGACAGGGCAATGGCGGGGAGCTGTTTTTT. Encoded protein: CASRGQGNGGELFF. This chain uses TRBV28 with TRBJ2-2; 9 bases line up with TRBD1. The CDR3 has 14 amino acids. With V trimmed by 6 bases and J by 7 bases, 6 bases remained unmatched. Germline CDR1 and CDR2: MDHEN and SYDVKM.

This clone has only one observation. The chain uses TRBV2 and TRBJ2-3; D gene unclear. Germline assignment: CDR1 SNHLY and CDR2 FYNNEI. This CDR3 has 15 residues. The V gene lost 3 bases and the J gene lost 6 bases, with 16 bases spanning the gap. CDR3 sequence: CASSEVGWSADTQYF. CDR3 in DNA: TGTGCCAGCAGTGAGGTGGGTTGGTCAGCGGATACGCAGTATTTT.